Below, 31 T cell receptor beta chains from the same sample are listed, as sequenced in a study of Graves' ophthalmopathy and Graves' hyperthyroidism. RNA transcripts provided the template for amplifying TCR beta CDR3 regions. First-round RT-PCR with HTBI primers preceded a second-round multiplex PCR. TCRdb fed the multiplex PCR reads into MiXCR, producing one record per CDR3 protein. Counted here are fewer than 600,000 distinct CDR3 sequences, approximately 15% occurring once; the ten biggest clones make up approximately 9.8%. The sequenced material came from blood. Receptors were obtained from a woman aged 25 to 39 with Graves' ophthalmopathy.

Many counts were recorded for this clonotype. The DNA is left out, because the CDR3 cannot be placed on it with certainty; the CDR3 is given as TCRdb lists it. The chain uses TRBV24-1 and TRBJ2-5; the table calls TRBD1, which could not be checked here. 14 amino acids form the CDR3, both terminal residues included. Per germline, CDR1 KGHDR and CDR2 SFDVKD. The CDR3 loop reads CATSVPGGSGTQYF.

This clonotype was observed at least ten times. The gene calls are TRBV10-3 and TRBJ1-3; D is perhaps TRBD1 (6 bases). The germline V gene encodes CDR1 ENHRY and CDR2 SYGVKD. V was trimmed by 4 bases and J by 4 bases, leaving 14 bases between them. This CDR3 is 15 amino acids long. The CDR3 DNA reads as TGTGCCATCAGTGCTGCAACAGGGACAGGAAACACCATATATTTT. Translated: CAISAATGTGNTIYF.

This clonotype is a singleton in its sample. The chain joins TRBV6-5 to TRBJ1-6; D may be TRBD1 (5 bases). Germline loops: CDR1 MNHEY, CDR2 SVGAGI. The CDR3 extends over 15 amino acids. V gave up 0 bases and J gave up 10 bases, with 13 bases separating them. CDR3 nucleotide sequence: TGTGCCAGCAGTTACTCTATTGCAGGGTTGTCACCCCTCCACTTT. This codes for CASSYSIAGLSPLHF.

In this sample, this clonotype turned up many times. The genes are TRBV30 and TRBJ2-7, with TRBD1 identical over 7 bases. The length of the CDR3 is 13 residues. In germline, CDR1 is GTSNPN, CDR2 SVGIG (reference sequence). Trimming took 3 bases from V and 2 from J; bases not matched to a gene: 4. CDR3 region: CAWRDRITYEQYF. For the CDR3, the DNA is TGTGCCTGGAGGGACAGGATCACCTACGAGCAGTACTTC.

This clonotype showed up many times. V and J are TRBV6-1 and TRBJ1-1, with D unresolved. The CDR3 loop spans 15 amino acids. V dropped 1 base and J dropped 1 base, with 10 bases sitting between them. CDR1 and CDR2 (germline): MNHNS, SASEGT. CDR3 DNA sequence: TGTGCCAGCAGTGAAGTGGTGCGCCCGAACACTGAAGCTTTCTTT. Amino acids: CASSEVVRPNTEAFF.

This chain joins TRBV30 and TRBJ1-2; 7 nucleotides match TRBD1. The V gene end was trimmed by 0 bases and the J gene end by 8 bases; junction bases not matched to a gene: 9. The CDR3 contains 14 residues. CDR1 and CDR2 (germline): GTSNPN, SVGIG (reference sequence). CDR3 nucleotide sequence: TGTGCCTGGAGTGTCTCCGACAGGGTTGGAGGCTACACCTTC. Protein sequence: CAWSVSDRVGGYTF.

This clonotype came up many times. This chain uses TRBV6-5 with TRBJ1-2; 7 bases are shared with TRBD1. The CDR3 sequence is 14 residues long. V dropped 4 bases and J dropped 7; count of bases not matched to a gene: 9. Germline lookup yields CDR1 MNHEY and CDR2 SVGAGI. CDR3 bases: TGTGCCAGCAGTTCCCGGAGAGGGGGCATTGGCTACACCTTC. It yields the protein CASSSRRGGIGYTF.

This sequence joins TRBV20-1 and TRBJ2-2, with 11 bases lining up with TRBD2. The germline V gene encodes CDR1 DFQATT and CDR2 SNEGSKA (reference sequence). V dropped 3 bases and J dropped 5; count of bases not matched to a gene: 5. The CDR3 runs 15 residues. The chain's CDR3 is CSARTSGTNTGELFF. The DNA of the CDR3 is TGCAGTGCTAGGACTAGCGGGACCAATACCGGGGAGCTGTTTTTT.

This clonotype was recorded at least ten times. The chain has TRBV20-1 and TRBJ2-5, with 8 bases that match TRBD1. Looked up from germline, CDR1 is DFQATT and CDR2 is SNEGSKA (reference sequence). The CDR3 sequence is 14 residues long. V lost 6 bases to trimming and J lost 4 bases; unmatched junction nucleotides: 10. The DNA of the CDR3 is TGCAGTGCGGAACCGGGACAGGCGTCAGAGACCCAGTACTTC. It codes for CSAEPGQASETQYF.

This clonotype was counted ten times or more. The chain carries TRBV6-5 and TRBJ1-5; D perhaps matches TRBD1 (6 bases). The CDR3 sequence is 15 residues long. The germline V and J ends were trimmed by 2 bases and 6 bases, with 14 bases remaining between them. The germline V gene encodes CDR1 MNHEY and CDR2 SVGAGI. The CDR3 DNA is TGTGCCAGCAGTTACCTCCAGGGGATGCGTCAGCCCCAGCATTTT. As protein: CASSYLQGMRQPQHF.

This clonotype was observed at least ten times. The chain employs TRBV11-3 and TRBJ2-7; D assignment may be TRBD1 or TRBD2 (5 bases each). The CDR3 runs to 14 residues. Deletions cut 1 base from V and 6 bases from J, with 13 bases between. CDR1 and CDR2 from the germline V gene are SGHNT and YENEEA. DNA for the CDR3: TGTGCCAGCAGCTTAGGAGGGGTTTTATTCGAGCAGTACTTC. Residues: CASSLGGVLFEQYF.

The chain joins TRBV24-1 to TRBJ2-2; weak D call: TRBD2 (6 bases). Germline CDR1 and CDR2: KGHDR and SFDVKD. Trimming cost V 4 bases and J 1 base, with 9 bases left between them. This CDR3 is 15 amino acids long. The CDR3 loop reads CATSDGSGNTGELFF. The CDR3 DNA follows: TGTGCCACCAGTGACGGGAGTGGGAACACCGGGGAGCTGTTTTTT.

This clonotype was counted many times. The chain recombines TRBV2 with TRBJ1-2; D ambiguous. CDR3 length: 13 amino acids. V shed 10 bases and J shed 9 bases, with 21 bases lying between them. Looked up from germline, CDR1 is SNHLY and CDR2 is FYNNEI. CDR3 loop: CATTAEKGSSYTF. CDR3 coding DNA: TGTGCCACCACAGCAGAAAAGGGTTCCAGCTACACCTTC.

This clonotype was seen a handful of times. The chain combines TRBV5-1 with TRBJ2-7; D may correspond to TRBD1 or TRBD2 (5 bases each). This CDR3 contains 14 residues. V gave up 5 bases and J gave up 3 bases, with 15 bases separating them. CDR1 is SGHRS, CDR2 YFSETQ, per germline. The CDR3: CASRSDGTYYEQYF. In nucleotides, the CDR3 is TGCGCCAGCAGATCGGACGGGACCTACTACGAGCAGTACTTC.

There are many counts of this clonotype. The V and J genes are TRBV20-1 and TRBJ2-7, with 8 bases aligning to TRBD1. CDR3 length equals 12 residues. From germline, CDR1 is DFQATT and CDR2 SNEGSKA (reference sequence). Trimming removed 4 bases from V and 2 bases from J; junction bases left unmatched: 1. This CDR3 reads CSAKGQAYEQYF. CDR3 bases: TGCAGTGCTAAGGGACAGGCCTACGAGCAGTACTTC.

This clonotype came up many times. The chain is built from TRBV29-1 and TRBJ1-3; the D gene is possibly TRBD1 (6 bases). The V end was cut by 7 bases, the J end by 4 bases, with 11 bases between. CDR3 length: 12 amino acids. Germline V gene lookup returns CDR1 SQVTM and CDR2 ANQGSEA. CDR3 in amino acids: CSGRDTGNTIYF. The CDR3 nucleotides are TGCAGCGGCCGGGACACCGGAAACACCATATATTTT.

This clonotype was recorded at least ten times. The rearrangement links TRBV11-2 to TRBJ1-1; TRBD1 is a possible D gene (5 bases). Trimming took off 6 bases at V and 1 base at J, with 15 bases between the two ends. The germline CDR1 and CDR2 sequences are SGHAT and FQNNGV. The CDR3 runs to 15 residues. The CDR3, as DNA: TGTGCCAGCAGACCGGTGGGGGGTACGAACACTGAAGCTTTCTTT. It yields the protein CASRPVGGTNTEAFF.

In its sample, this clonotype was seen a few times. This chain links TRBV5-8 with TRBJ2-5, with D possibly being TRBD1 or TRBD2 (6 bases each). Germline CDR1 and CDR2: SGHTS and YDEGEE. Trimming shortened V by 0 bases and J by 4 bases, and 19 bases separated the two germline ends. The CDR3 consists of 17 residues. The CDR3 protein is CASSLVSGPGGGETQYF. The CDR3 region has the DNA TGTGCCAGCAGCTTGGTTTCTGGACCCGGGGGCGGAGAGACCCAGTACTTC.

As regards this clonotype: A single base separates this from a much larger clone, so it may be a read error. V gene TRBV7-3 combines with J gene TRBJ1-6; 10 bases map to TRBD1. There are 15 residues in the CDR3. The germline V gene has CDR1 SGHTA and CDR2 FQGTGA. CDR3: CAGSRGQGSNSPLHF. DNA of the CDR3: TGTGCCGGCAGCCGGGGACAGGGGAGTAATTCACCCCTCCACTTT.

The CDR3 loop is CASSPGLAGGITGELFF. CDR3 nucleotides: TGTGCCAGCTCACCAGGACTAGCGGGGGGAATCACCGGGGAGCTGTTTTTT. The chain employs TRBV18 and TRBJ2-2, with TRBD2 matching 14 bases. With 2 bases clipped from V and 4 bases from J, the junction kept 3 bases outside the gene matches. The germline V gene encodes CDR1 KGHSH and CDR2 LQKENI. This CDR3 has 17 amino acids.

This clonotype appeared many times. V gene TRBV12-3 or TRBV12-4 combines with J gene TRBJ1-2; 7 bases fit TRBD1. The ends lost 7 bases at V and 5 bases at J; junction bases unmatched: 7. This CDR3 has 13 amino acids. The DNA for the CDR3 is TGTGCCAGCACCACGACAGGGAAGTATGGCTACACCTTC. It encodes CASTTTGKYGYTF.

This clonotype was found a few times. The chain couples TRBV3-1 to TRBJ2-3; 7 bases align to TRBD2. The CDR3 is 17 amino acids. Looked up from germline, CDR1 is LGHDT and CDR2 is YNNKEL (reference sequence). The ends lost 3 bases at V and 0 bases at J; junction bases unmatched: 9. The CDR3 reads CASSQGALAVSTDTQYF. CDR3 sequence (DNA): TGTGCCAGCAGCCAGGGAGCGCTAGCGGTGAGCACAGATACGCAGTATTTT.

This clonotype came up many times. V usage is TRBV12-3 or TRBV12-4 and J usage is TRBJ1-5; 9 positions match TRBD1. The CDR3 is 17 amino acids. V was clipped by 0 bases and J by 6 bases; unmatched bases: 9. The CDR3 is CASSLARRQGGLQPQHF. The CDR3 coding sequence is TGTGCCAGCAGTTTAGCGCGCCGACAGGGGGGGCTTCAGCCCCAGCATTTT.

This clonotype was counted ten times or more. The chain couples TRBV6-1 to TRBJ1-3; D remains unclear. Germline V gene data show CDR1 as MNHNS and CDR2 as SASEGT. With 4 bases removed from V and 4 bases from J, the gap between germline ends came to 8 bases. The CDR3 consists of 13 residues. In DNA form, the CDR3 reads TGTGCCAGCAGTGGCCTCTCCGGAAACACCATATATTTT. Protein product: CASSGLSGNTIYF.

The count of this clonotype is one. At one end, the junction sequence differs from germline, possibly due to a read error. The rearrangement joins TRBV25-1 to TRBJ1-1; D not resolved. The CDR3 is made up of 11 amino acids. Germline CDR1 is MGHDK and CDR2 is SYGVNS. The CDR3 bases are TGTACCAGCACTAGAGGCCCCGAAGCTTTCTTT. Translation gives CTSTRGPEAFF. The variable domain in full, with the rest retrieved from reference TRBV25-1 and TRBJ1-1, is EADIYQTPRYLVIGTGKKITLECSQTMGHDKMYWYQQDPGMELHLIHYSYGVNSTEKGDLSSESTVSRIRTEHFPLTLESARPSHTSQYLCTSTRGPEAFFGQGTRLTVV.

At least ten counts were recorded for this clonotype. An end of the junction does not agree with germline; a read error may underlie this. The chain recombines TRBV6-1 with TRBJ2-7, with D perhaps given as TRBD1 or TRBD2 (5 bases each). Germline CDR1 reads MNHNS; CDR2 reads SASEGT. This CDR3 contains 12 residues. The CDR3 here is CTSVGVSYEQYF. Written as DNA, the CDR3 is TGTACCAGCGTGGGGGTTTCCTACGAGCAGTACTTC.

At least ten counts were recorded for this clonotype. V is TRBV15 and J is TRBJ2-5; possibly TRBD1 for D (5 bases). Germline CDR1 is LNHNV and CDR2 is YYDKDF (reference sequence). There are 15 residues in the CDR3. Trimming left V 0 bases short and J 2 bases short, with 10 bases between. Here the CDR3 reads CATSRDRQRQETQYF. The CDR3 coding sequence is TGTGCCACCAGCAGAGATCGACAGAGACAAGAGACCCAGTACTTC.

This clonotype was counted ten times or more. J is TRBJ2-2 and V is TRBV11-2; D gene unclear. V was cut by 4 bases and J by 3 bases, with 21 bases left in between. Germline CDR1 reads SGHAT; CDR2 reads FQNNGV. The length of the CDR3 is 18 residues. For the CDR3, the DNA is TGTGCCAGCAGCTCCTCCCCTACTTACCGGCGAGACACCGGGGAGCTGTTTTTT. It translates to CASSSSPTYRRDTGELFF.

In its sample, this clonotype was seen many times. The J gene is TRBJ1-2, the V gene TRBV4-2; the D gene is possibly TRBD1 (5 bases). The CDR3 runs to 18 residues. Between the trimmed V and J ends, which lost 4 bases and 4 bases, there was a span of 25 bases. Per the germline V gene, CDR1 is LGHNA and CDR2 is YNFKEQ. CDR3 sequence: CASSPGFDISGNVYGYTF. The CDR3 DNA reads as TGTGCCAGCAGCCCGGGGTTTGATATATCAGGGAACGTCTATGGCTACACCTTC.

On this clonotype itself: A much larger clone sits a single nucleotide away, making a read error possible. This chain uses TRBV7-6 with TRBJ1-1; D unresolved. Germline CDR1 SGHVS, CDR2 FNYEAQ. The CDR3 length is 13 residues. The V gene lost 5 bases and the J gene lost 4 bases, with 11 bases spanning the gap. The CDR3 here is CASSPQMVTEAFF. The CDR3 DNA sequence: TGTGCCAGCAGCCCTCAGATGGTCACTGAAGCTTTCTTT. The variable domain in full, completed from reference TRBV7-6 and TRBJ1-1, reads GAGVSQSPRYKVTKRGQDVALRCDPISGHVSLYWYRQALGQGPEFLTYFNYEAQQDKSGLPNDRFSAERPEGSISTLTIQRTEQRDSAMYRCASSPQMVTEAFFGQGTRLTVV.

V and J are TRBV12-3 or TRBV12-4 and TRBJ1-1; no clear D gene. The CDR3 runs to 15 residues. V was shortened by 6 bases and J by 0 bases, with 14 bases between the two germline ends. The CDR3 protein is CASSPTDYMNTEAFF. The CDR3 nucleotides are TGTGCCAGCAGCCCGACTGACTATATGAACACTGAAGCTTTCTTT.